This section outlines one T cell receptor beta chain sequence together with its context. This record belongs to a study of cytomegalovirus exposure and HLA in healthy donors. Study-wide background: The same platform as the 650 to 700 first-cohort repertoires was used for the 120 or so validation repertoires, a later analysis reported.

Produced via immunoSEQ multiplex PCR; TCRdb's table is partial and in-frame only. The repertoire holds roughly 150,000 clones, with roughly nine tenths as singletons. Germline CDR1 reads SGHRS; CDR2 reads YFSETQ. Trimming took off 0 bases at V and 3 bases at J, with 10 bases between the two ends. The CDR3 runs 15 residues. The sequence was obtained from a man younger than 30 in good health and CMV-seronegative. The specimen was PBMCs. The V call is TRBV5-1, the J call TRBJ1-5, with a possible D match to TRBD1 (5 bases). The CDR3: CASSLGQGINQPQHF. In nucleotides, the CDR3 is TGCGCCAGCAGCTTGGGGCAGGGAATCAATCAGCCCCAGCATTTT.